The clone carrying this T cell receptor beta chain was observed a single time. Profiled with immunoSEQ multiplex PCR; TCRdb holds only in-frame clones, not every one. The data show roughly 360,000 clones, with around 89% seen just once and around 0.95% held by the top ten. This record comes from a study of blood T cell repertoires in COVID-19. From germline, CDR1 is SGHVS and CDR2 FQNEAQ. The CDR3 covers 15 residues. Trimming took 5 bases from V and 7 from J, leaving 15 bases between them. J is TRBJ1-6 and V is TRBV7-8; unclear D gene. The clonotype comes from a woman under 40 with acute COVID-19. Input material: PBMCs or T cells enriched from blood (not recorded which). The CDR3 sequence is CASSGGVLRNSPLHF. As DNA, the CDR3 is TGTGCCAGCAGCGGAGGAGTCTTGCGGAATTCACCCCTCCACTTT.